One sample yielded the 7 T cell receptor beta chains listed below, sequenced in a study of T cells in Graves' hyperthyroidism and ophthalmopathy. Amplification of TCR beta CDR3 regions used RNA as the template. When the TCR CDR3 underwent first-round RT-PCR, the HTBI primer set was used. Each CDR3 protein gets one entry after TCRdb re-called the multiplex PCR reads with MiXCR. Here the sample spans under 600,000 distinct CDR3 sequences, roughly a sixth being singletons. The specimen sequenced was blood. These receptor sequences come from a woman aged 40 to 55 with Graves' ophthalmopathy.

The J gene is TRBJ1-1, the V gene TRBV29-1; D ambiguous. The V end was cut by 1 base, the J end by 6 bases, with 6 bases between. This CDR3 has 11 amino acids. Per germline, CDR1 SQVTM and CDR2 ANQGSEA. The CDR3 nucleotides are TGCAGCGTTGAAGCGTACGCTGAAGCTTTCTTT. Translating gives CSVEAYAEAFF.

This clonotype was observed many times. The rearrangement links TRBV5-1 to TRBJ2-5; 7 nucleotides line up with TRBD2. The ends lost 4 bases at V and 1 base at J; junction bases unmatched: 4. The length of the CDR3 is 14 residues. The germline V gene has CDR1 SGHRS and CDR2 YFSETQ. CDR3 bases: TGCGCCAGCAGCCTGAGCGGGATCCAAGAGACCCAGTACTTC. Translated: CASSLSGIQETQYF.

The chain uses TRBV2 and TRBJ2-7, with TRBD2 matching 9 bases. Germline V lookup: CDR1 SNHLY, CDR2 FYNNEI. CDR3 length: 14 amino acids. The junction had 5 bases not matched to a gene; V was cut back by 6 bases and J by 2 bases. Here the CDR3 DNA reads TGTGCCAGCAGAACTAGCGGGCGAACCTACGAGCAGTACTTC. Its protein product is CASRTSGRTYEQYF.

This clonotype was seen repeatedly, ten times or more. V and J are TRBV11-2 and TRBJ1-4; 9 bases fit TRBD1. The CDR3 contains 15 residues. Germline V gene lookup returns CDR1 SGHAT and CDR2 FQNNGV. The V and J ends lost 5 bases and 8 bases, in that order; junction bases with no gene match: 9. CDR3 coding DNA: TGTGCCAGCAGCCCAGGGACAGGGAAGACGGAAAAACTGTTTTTT. It encodes CASSPGTGKTEKLFF.

This clonotype was seen repeatedly, ten times or more. The V and J genes are TRBV7-3 and TRBJ2-1; unclear D gene. The CDR3 totals 13 residues. V dropped 1 base and J dropped 9 bases, with 10 bases sitting between them. CDR1 SGHTA and CDR2 FQGTGA come from the germline V gene. The CDR3 here is CASSLIPVGEQFF. The CDR3 region has the DNA TGTGCCAGCAGCTTAATTCCGGTGGGTGAGCAGTTCTTC.

This clonotype occurred many times. V usage is TRBV20-1 and J usage is TRBJ1-6; a possible D gene is TRBD1 (6 bases). Germline V gene lookup returns CDR1 DFQATT and CDR2 SNEGSKA (reference sequence). The CDR3 is 16 residues long. Trimming took 4 bases from V and 7 from J, leaving 20 bases between them. The CDR3 region is CSAKAGVNVWNSPLHF. The DNA of the CDR3 is TGCAGTGCTAAGGCAGGGGTGAACGTTTGGAATTCACCCCTCCACTTT.

The gene calls are TRBV19 and TRBJ2-7, with D perhaps matching TRBD2 (6 bases). This CDR3 has 15 amino acids. Per the germline V gene, CDR1 is LNHDA and CDR2 is SQIVND (reference sequence). The V end lost 4 bases, the J end lost 9 bases, and 22 bases lay between the germline ends. CDR3 sequence: CASSRGDSGSPAQYF. The CDR3 DNA is TGTGCCAGTAGTAGAGGGGATTCCGGGAGTCCCGCGCAGTACTTC.